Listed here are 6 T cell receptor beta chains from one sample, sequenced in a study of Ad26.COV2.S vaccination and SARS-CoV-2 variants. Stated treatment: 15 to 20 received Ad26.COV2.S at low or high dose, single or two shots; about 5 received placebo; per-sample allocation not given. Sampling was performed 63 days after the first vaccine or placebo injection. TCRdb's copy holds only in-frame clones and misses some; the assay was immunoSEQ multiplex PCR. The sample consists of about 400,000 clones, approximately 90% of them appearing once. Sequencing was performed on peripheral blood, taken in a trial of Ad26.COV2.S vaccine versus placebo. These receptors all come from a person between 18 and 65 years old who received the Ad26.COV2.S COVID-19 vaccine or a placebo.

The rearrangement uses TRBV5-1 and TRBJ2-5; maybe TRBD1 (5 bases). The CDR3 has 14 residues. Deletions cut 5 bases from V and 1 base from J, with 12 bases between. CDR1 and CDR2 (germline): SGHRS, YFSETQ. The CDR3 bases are TGCGCCAGCAGGCAAGGGGAAACCCAAGAGACCCAGTACTTC. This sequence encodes CASRQGETQETQYF.

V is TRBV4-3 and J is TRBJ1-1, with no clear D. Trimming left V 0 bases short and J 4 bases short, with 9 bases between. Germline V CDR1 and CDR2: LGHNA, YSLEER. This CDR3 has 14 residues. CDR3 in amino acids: CASSQEAGTTEAFF. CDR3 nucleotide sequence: TGCGCCAGCAGCCAAGAGGCGGGTACCACTGAAGCTTTCTTT.

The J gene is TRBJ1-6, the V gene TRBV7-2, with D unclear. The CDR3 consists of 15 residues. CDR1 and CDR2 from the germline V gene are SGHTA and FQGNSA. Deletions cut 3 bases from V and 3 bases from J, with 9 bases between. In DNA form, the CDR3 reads TGTGCCAGCAGCTTTAGGTCTGGCTATAATTCACCCCTCCACTTT. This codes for CASSFRSGYNSPLHF. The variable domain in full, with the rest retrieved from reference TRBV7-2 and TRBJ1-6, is GAGVSQSPSNKVTEKGKDVELRCDPISGHTALYWYRQSLGQGLEFLIYFQGNSAPDKSGLPSDRFSAERTGGSVSTLTIQRTQQEDSAVYLCASSFRSGYNSPLHFGNGTRLTVT.

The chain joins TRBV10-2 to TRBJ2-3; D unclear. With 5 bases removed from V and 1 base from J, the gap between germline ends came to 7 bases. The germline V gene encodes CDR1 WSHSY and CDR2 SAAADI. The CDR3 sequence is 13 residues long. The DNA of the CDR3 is TGCGCCAGCAGTCCGGTTGGCACAGATACGCAGTATTTT. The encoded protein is CASSPVGTDTQYF.

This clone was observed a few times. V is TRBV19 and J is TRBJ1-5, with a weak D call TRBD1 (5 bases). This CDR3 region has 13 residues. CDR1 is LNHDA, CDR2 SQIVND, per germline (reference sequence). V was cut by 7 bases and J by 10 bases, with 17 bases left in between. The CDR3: CASTPPQGPPQHF. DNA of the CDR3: TGTGCCAGTACCCCCCCTCAGGGCCCCCCCCAGCATTTT.

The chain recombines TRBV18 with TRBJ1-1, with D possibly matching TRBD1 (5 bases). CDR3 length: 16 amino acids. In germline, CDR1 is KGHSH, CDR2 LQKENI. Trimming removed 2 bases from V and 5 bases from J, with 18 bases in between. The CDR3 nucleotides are TGTGCCAGCTCACCAAGCACTAGGGGAGGCGGGACTGAAGCTTTCTTT. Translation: CASSPSTRGGGTEAFF.